Described below is a single T cell receptor (beta chain) sequence and its context. Its target is unknown. This sample's time point: newly diagnosed GD, antithyroid drugs for less than 3 months. PBMCs were the source of the RNA used for TCR sequencing. The sample is drawn from a study of regulatory T cells in long-lasting Graves disease. Study conclusions and caveats: A reduction in accuracy may have resulted from the small sample size. Among persistent patients, a larger number of public clonotypes were shared (around 2,700) than among newly diagnosed patients (under 1,000).

This CDR3 is built from 14 residues. V was pared by 0 bases and J by 1 base, with 7 bases between. The germline gives CDR1 SGHNT, CDR2 YYREEE (reference sequence). The authors built TCR beta libraries using iRepertoire HTBI primers and Arm-PCR of CDR3 regions. MiXCR, applied by TCRdb to the multiplex PCR reads, yields one record per CDR3 protein. The table records about 560,000 distinct CDR3 sequences, roughly 16% of them present only once. In addition, the sample was reused for a study of T cells in Graves' hyperthyroidism and ophthalmopathy.

This sequence joins TRBV5-4 and TRBJ1-1; D gene ambiguous. The sequences come from peripheral blood mononuclear cells (PBMCs), collected at new diagnosis, from a patient treated with antithyroid drugs. The TCR comes from a man aged 18-30 years with Graves disease. CDR3 nucleotide sequence: TGTGCCAGCAGCTTGGACAGACGGAACACTGAAGCTTTCTTT. Translation gives CASSLDRRNTEAFF.